These 27 T cell receptor beta chains originate from one sample sequenced in a study of blood T cell repertoires in COVID-19. Sequencing was performed with immunoSEQ multiplex PCR; in TCRdb, only in-frame clones are kept and a portion is missing. The table has about 220,000 clones, about 80% seen once. The sample comprised PBMCs or T cells enriched from blood (not recorded which). These receptors were collected from a woman aged 45-59 years who had been exposed to COVID-19.

The V call is TRBV27, the J call TRBJ1-5; 7 bases line up with TRBD1. V shed 3 bases and J 0 bases; nucleotides not matched to a gene: 2. CDR3 size: 15 residues. CDR1 is MNHEY, CDR2 SMNVEV, per germline (reference sequence). The CDR3 loop is CASSLTGNSNQPQHF. CDR3 coding DNA: TGTGCCAGCAGTTTGACAGGGAATAGCAATCAGCCCCAGCATTTT.

The V and J genes are TRBV5-1 and TRBJ2-6; 11 bases map to TRBD1. Trimming cost V 5 bases and J 4 bases; bases outside gene matches: 11. Germline-derived CDR1 and CDR2 are SGHRS and YFSETQ. CDR3 size: 18 residues. CDR3 region: CASRLGQGVPGGANVLTF. The CDR3 bases are TGCGCCAGCAGGCTGGGACAGGGGGTTCCCGGAGGGGCCAACGTCCTGACTTTC.

The chain uses TRBV14 and TRBJ1-2; no reliable D call. Germline values: CDR1 SGHDN, CDR2 FVKESK. The CDR3 totals 14 residues. V was clipped by 4 bases and J by 4 bases, with 13 bases between them. The CDR3 DNA sequence: TGTGCCAGCAGCCCTAACCTGGCAGGCTATGGCTACACCTTC. Its protein product is CASSPNLAGYGYTF.

The chain is built from TRBV18 and TRBJ1-6, with D possibly being TRBD1 (5 bases). V shed 3 bases and J shed 0 bases, with 12 bases lying between them. Germline assignment: CDR1 KGHSH and CDR2 LQKENI. CDR3 size: 17 residues. The CDR3: CASSPMTESSYNSPLHF. The CDR3 DNA is TGTGCCAGCTCACCTATGACAGAGAGCTCCTATAATTCACCCCTCCACTTT.

V and J are TRBV27 and TRBJ1-5; a weak D match, TRBD1 (6 bases). The V gene lost 3 bases and the J gene lost 4 bases, with 13 bases spanning the gap. The CDR3 contains 15 residues. Looked up from germline, CDR1 is MNHEY and CDR2 is SMNVEV (reference sequence). Written as DNA, the CDR3 is TGTGCCAGCAGTTTGGGGGGGCTCTCGAATCAGCCCCAGCATTTT. Its translation: CASSLGGLSNQPQHF.

The chain carries TRBV18 and TRBJ1-3; 8 bases agree with TRBD1. The CDR3 sequence is 14 residues long. Germline CDR1 reads KGHSH; CDR2 reads LQKENI. Unmatched junction bases numbered 7, after V lost 6 bases and J lost 6 bases. The CDR3 DNA is TGTGCCAGCTCTCCGGACAGGGATCCAAACACCATATATTTT. It translates to CASSPDRDPNTIYF.

The chain recombines TRBV27 with TRBJ1-1; no clear D gene. The CDR3 spans 13 residues. Per germline, CDR1 MNHEY and CDR2 SMNVEV (reference sequence). V was clipped by 2 bases and J by 7 bases, with 11 bases between them. As DNA, the CDR3 is TGTGCCAGCAGTTTAACCGCCGGGATTGAAGCTTTCTTT. Its protein is CASSLTAGIEAFF.

This clone was seen just once. This sequence joins TRBV29-1 and TRBJ1-1; 7 nucleotides line up with TRBD1. The CDR3 has 12 amino acids. Germline CDR1 reads SQVTM; CDR2 reads ANQGSEA. The V segment lost 3 bases and the J segment 8 bases; nucleotides outside the gene matches: 6. For the CDR3, the DNA is TGCAGCGTTGATCTAACAGGGGAGGAAGCTTTCTTT. It specifies CSVDLTGEEAFF.

V and J are TRBV7-2 and TRBJ2-1; D possibly corresponds to TRBD2 (5 bases). Germline V lookup: CDR1 SGHTA, CDR2 FQGNSA. The CDR3 is 16 amino acids. V shed 4 bases and J shed 5 bases, with 18 bases lying between them. CDR3 protein: CASSSPMPGLNNEQFF. The CDR3 region has the DNA TGTGCCAGCAGCTCCCCGATGCCGGGGTTGAACAATGAGCAGTTCTTC.

V usage is TRBV7-9 and J usage is TRBJ1-1; D might be TRBD1 (5 bases). Germline CDR1 and CDR2: SEHNR and FQNEAQ (reference sequence). This CDR3 comprises 18 residues. Trimming removed 6 bases at V and 1 base at J, with 24 bases between. The CDR3 DNA reads as TGTGCCAGCAGTCGCACGCGGGGCCCTTTTAGATCGAACACTGAAGCTTTCTTT. Translated: CASSRTRGPFRSNTEAFF.

The chain couples TRBV2 to TRBJ1-2, with D unclear. Trimming took 7 bases from V and 4 from J, leaving 19 bases between them. The CDR3 is 15 residues long. Germline lookup yields CDR1 SNHLY and CDR2 FYNNEI. Written as DNA, the CDR3 is TGTGCCAGCACCGAGCGGCGAAAGGGAGCCTATGGCTACACCTTC. Translated: CASTERRKGAYGYTF.

The J gene is TRBJ1-6, the V gene TRBV13; D is perhaps TRBD1 (5 bases). The CDR3 is 16 amino acids. V lost 4 bases to trimming and J lost 6 bases, with 16 bases between them. Germline V gene sequence: CDR1 PRHDT, CDR2 FYEKMQ (reference sequence). The chain's CDR3 is CASSSTVWTPNSPLHF. CDR3 DNA: TGTGCCAGCAGCTCTACGGTCTGGACACCTAATTCACCCCTCCACTTT.

The V and J genes are TRBV5-1 and TRBJ2-3; no firm D call. Trimming left V 4 bases short and J 0 bases short, with 6 bases between. The V gene's germline CDR1 is SGHRS and CDR2 YFSETQ. The CDR3 extends over 13 amino acids. The CDR3 nucleotides read TGCGCCAGCAGCCAGTATAGCACAGATACGCAGTATTTT. Translated: CASSQYSTDTQYF.

The rearrangement joins TRBV5-8 to TRBJ2-7, with 14 nucleotides matching TRBD2. There are 16 residues in the CDR3. CDR1 is SGHTS and CDR2 is YDEGEE in the germline V gene. V gave up 6 bases and J gave up 3 bases; unmatched junction bases: 8. The CDR3 nucleotides read TGTGCCAGCACTGGGACTAGCGGGGGATTTTACTACGAGCAGTACTTC. Translation: CASTGTSGGFYYEQYF.

The chain uses TRBV3-1 (or the pseudogene TRBV3-2) and TRBJ2-7, with D maybe TRBD2 (5 bases). Germline V gives CDR1 LGHDT, CDR2 YNNKEL (reference sequence). Trimming took off 4 bases at V and 3 bases at J, with 13 bases between the two ends. CDR3 length: 14 residues. CDR3 protein: CASSRSAGVYEQYF. CDR3 DNA sequence: TGTGCCAGCAGCCGGTCCGCGGGCGTCTACGAGCAGTACTTC.

The CDR3 region has the DNA TGTGCCAGCAGCCTCGGACAGGGAGGGAAAAAGTACTTC. Residues: CASSLGQGGKKYF. V is TRBV12-3 or TRBV12-4 and J is TRBJ2-7; D is possibly TRBD1 (8 bases). This CDR3 comprises 13 residues. V was shortened by 6 bases and J by 11 bases, with 20 bases between the two germline ends.

The V gene is TRBV5-4, the J gene TRBJ1-2, with 9 bases matching TRBD1. Germline V gene sequence: CDR1 SGHNT, CDR2 YYREEE (reference sequence). The CDR3 is made up of 17 amino acids. Trimming removed 0 bases from V and 0 bases from J; junction bases left unmatched: 6. In DNA form, the CDR3 reads TGTGCCAGCAGCTTGGGAGTAAGACAGGGGGCTAACTATGGCTACACCTTC. It specifies CASSLGVRQGANYGYTF.

The chain recombines TRBV6-5 with TRBJ1-1; TRBD1 might be the D (5 bases). V lost 4 bases to trimming and J lost 3 bases, with 15 bases between them. The CDR3 is made up of 15 amino acids. Germline CDR1 and CDR2: MNHEY and SVGAGI. CDR3 nucleotides: TGTGCCAGCAGTTCCCGACAGACCATGGACACTGAAGCTTTCTTT. The encoded protein is CASSSRQTMDTEAFF.

J is TRBJ1-5 and V is TRBV18; 9 nucleotides agree with TRBD1. V trimming: 4 bases; J trimming: 7 bases; junction bases outside the gene matches: 5. The CDR3 has 14 residues. Germline V lookup: CDR1 KGHSH, CDR2 LQKENI. CDR3 DNA: TGTGCCAGCTCACTCGACAGGGGGGGGCAGCCCCAGCATTTT. This codes for CASSLDRGGQPQHF.

The chain carries TRBV10-3 and TRBJ1-2; D not certain. Trimming took off 8 bases at V and 5 bases at J, with 15 bases between the two ends. Germline lookup yields CDR1 ENHRY and CDR2 SYGVKD. CDR3 length equals 13 residues. The CDR3 nucleotides read TGTGCCATCGGAAGGGAGGACTATTATGGCTACACCTTC. This translates into CAIGREDYYGYTF.

This clone was picked up a small number of times. This chain uses TRBV6-5 with TRBJ1-1; TRBD1 matches at 8 bases. The junction had 8 bases not matched to a gene; V was cut back by 6 bases and J by 11 bases. The CDR3 is made up of 12 amino acids. Germline V CDR1 and CDR2: MNHEY, SVGAGI. The CDR3 bases are TGTGCCAGCAGGCAGGACAGGGCTGGGGCTTTCTTT. It codes for CASRQDRAGAFF.

The rearrangement links TRBV9 to TRBJ2-3; the D gene is possibly TRBD1 (5 bases). The germline V gene has CDR1 SGDLS and CDR2 YYNGEE. The ends were cut back, 8 bases at V and 0 bases at J, with 7 bases in the middle. The CDR3 extends over 12 amino acids. This CDR3 is CARQVSTDTQYF. The CDR3 nucleotides read TGTGCCAGACAGGTAAGCACAGATACGCAGTATTTT.

This clone was observed once. CDR3 residues: CASKYGQGDTEAFF. CDR3 nucleotides: TGTGCCAGCAAGTATGGACAGGGGGACACTGAAGCTTTCTTT. The genes are TRBV6-5 and TRBJ1-1; TRBD1 agrees at 10 bases. V lost 7 bases and J lost 3; bases outside the gene matches: 5. This CDR3 is 14 amino acids long. Per germline, CDR1 MNHEY and CDR2 SVGAGI.

The chain has TRBV5-1 and TRBJ2-3; D remains ambiguous. Germline V gives CDR1 SGHRS, CDR2 YFSETQ. The V gene lost 2 bases and the J gene lost 2 bases, with 9 bases spanning the gap. This CDR3 has 14 amino acids. The CDR3, as DNA: TGCGCCAGCAGCTTTACGGAGATCACAGATACGCAGTATTTT. Encoded protein: CASSFTEITDTQYF.

The rearrangement joins TRBV2 to TRBJ1-1; D not certain. This CDR3 has 14 residues. Germline CDR1 is SNHLY and CDR2 is FYNNEI. V lost 6 bases and J lost 4, with 15 bases in between. CDR3: CASRYSVMSTEAFF. CDR3 nucleotide sequence: TGTGCCAGCAGGTACAGTGTTATGAGCACTGAAGCTTTCTTT.

This clone came up once. V gene TRBV6-6 combines with J gene TRBJ2-7; TRBD1 aligns across 8 bases. V gave up 1 base and J gave up 5 bases; unmatched junction bases: 4. The CDR3 contains 14 residues. The germline V gene has CDR1 MNHNY and CDR2 SVGAGI (reference sequence). CDR3 bases: TGTGCCAGCAGTTACTACCAGGGGGCTAACGAGCAGTACTTC. Protein product: CASSYYQGANEQYF.

V gene TRBV4-1 combines with J gene TRBJ1-2; D gene uncertain. V lost 0 bases, J lost 4 bases, and 21 bases lay in between. Germline values: CDR1 MGHRA, CDR2 YSYEKL. The length of the CDR3 is 18 residues. CDR3 nucleotide sequence: TGCGCCAGCAGCCAAGAAGCCCGGTACGCATTCGGGGTCTATGGCTACACCTTC. Translation gives CASSQEARYAFGVYGYTF.